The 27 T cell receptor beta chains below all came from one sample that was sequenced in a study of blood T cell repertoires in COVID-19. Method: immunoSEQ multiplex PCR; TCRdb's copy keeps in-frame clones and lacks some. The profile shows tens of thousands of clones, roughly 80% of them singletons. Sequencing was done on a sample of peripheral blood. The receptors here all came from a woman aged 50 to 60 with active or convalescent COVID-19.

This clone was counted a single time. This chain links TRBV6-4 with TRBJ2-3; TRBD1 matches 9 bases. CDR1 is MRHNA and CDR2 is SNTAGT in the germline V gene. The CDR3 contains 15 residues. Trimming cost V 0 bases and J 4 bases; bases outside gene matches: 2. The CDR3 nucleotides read TGTGCCAGCAGTGACTCGCGGACAGGGGCAGATACGCAGTATTTT. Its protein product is CASSDSRTGADTQYF.

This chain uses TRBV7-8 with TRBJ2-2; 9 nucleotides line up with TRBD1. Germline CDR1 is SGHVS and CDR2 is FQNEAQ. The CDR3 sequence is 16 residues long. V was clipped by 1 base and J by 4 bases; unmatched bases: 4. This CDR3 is CASSLEQGAATGELFF. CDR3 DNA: TGTGCCAGCAGCTTAGAACAGGGGGCGGCCACCGGGGAGCTGTTTTTT.

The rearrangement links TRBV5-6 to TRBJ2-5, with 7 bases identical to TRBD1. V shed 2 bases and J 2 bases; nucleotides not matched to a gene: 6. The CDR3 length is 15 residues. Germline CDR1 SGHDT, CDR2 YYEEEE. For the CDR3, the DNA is TGTGCCAGCAGCTTAGTCTGGACAGGTCAAGAGACCCAGTACTTC. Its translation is CASSLVWTGQETQYF.

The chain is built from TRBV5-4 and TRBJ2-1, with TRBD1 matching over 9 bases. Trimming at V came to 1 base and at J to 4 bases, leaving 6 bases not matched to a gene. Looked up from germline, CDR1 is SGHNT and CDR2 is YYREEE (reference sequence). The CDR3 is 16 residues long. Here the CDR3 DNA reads TGTGCCAGCAGCTTGCGGGCCGGGACAGGGTACAATGAGCAGTTCTTC. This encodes CASSLRAGTGYNEQFF. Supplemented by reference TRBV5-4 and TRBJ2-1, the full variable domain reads ETGVTQSPTHLIKTRGQQVTLRCSSQSGHNTVSWYQQALGQGPQFIFQYYREEENGRGNFPPRFSGLQFPNYSSELNVNALELDDSALYLCASSLRAGTGYNEQFFGPGTRLTVL.

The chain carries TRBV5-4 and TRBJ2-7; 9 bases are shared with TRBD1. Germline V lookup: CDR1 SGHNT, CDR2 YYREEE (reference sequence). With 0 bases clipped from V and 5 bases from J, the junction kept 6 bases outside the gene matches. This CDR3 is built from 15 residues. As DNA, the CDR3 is TGTGCCAGCAGCTTGGCCGGGACAGGGTTCAACGAGCAGTACTTC. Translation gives CASSLAGTGFNEQYF.

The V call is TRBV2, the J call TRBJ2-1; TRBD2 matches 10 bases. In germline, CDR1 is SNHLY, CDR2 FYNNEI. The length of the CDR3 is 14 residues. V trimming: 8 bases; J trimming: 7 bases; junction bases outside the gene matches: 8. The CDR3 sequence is CASLAGDLRNEQFF. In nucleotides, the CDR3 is TGTGCCAGCCTAGCGGGGGACCTAAGAAATGAGCAGTTCTTC. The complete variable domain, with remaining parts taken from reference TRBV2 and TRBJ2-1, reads EPEVTQTPSHQVTQMGQEVILRCVPISNHLYFYWYRQILGQKVEFLVSFYNNEISEKSEIFDDQFSVERPDGSNFTLKIRSTKLEDSAMYFCASLAGDLRNEQFFGPGTRLTVL.

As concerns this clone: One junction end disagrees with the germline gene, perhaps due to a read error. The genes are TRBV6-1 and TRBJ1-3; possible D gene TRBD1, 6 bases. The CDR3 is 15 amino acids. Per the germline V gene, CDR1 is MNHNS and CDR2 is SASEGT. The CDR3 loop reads CASREDRSSGNTIYF. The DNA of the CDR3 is TGTGCCAGCAGGGAAGACAGGAGCTCTGGAAACACCATATATTTT.

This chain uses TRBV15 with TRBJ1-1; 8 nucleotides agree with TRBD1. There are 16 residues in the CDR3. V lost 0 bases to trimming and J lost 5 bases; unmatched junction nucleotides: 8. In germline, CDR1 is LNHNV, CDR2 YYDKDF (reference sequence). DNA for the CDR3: TGTGCCACCAGCAGAGATAGTCAGGGGGCAGGGACTGAAGCTTTCTTT. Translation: CATSRDSQGAGTEAFF.

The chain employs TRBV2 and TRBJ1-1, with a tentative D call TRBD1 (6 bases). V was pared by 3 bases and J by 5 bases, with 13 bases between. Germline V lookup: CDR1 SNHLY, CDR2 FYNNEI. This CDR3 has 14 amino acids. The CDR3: CASSEGGPETEAFF. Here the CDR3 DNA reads TGTGCCAGCAGTGAGGGGGGGCCGGAGACTGAAGCTTTCTTT.

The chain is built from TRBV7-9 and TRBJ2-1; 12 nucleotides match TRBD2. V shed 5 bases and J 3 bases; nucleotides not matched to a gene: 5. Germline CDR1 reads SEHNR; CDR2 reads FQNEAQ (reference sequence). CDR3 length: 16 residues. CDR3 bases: TGTGCCAGCAGCATTCCGGGACTAGCGGGCTACAATGAGCAGTTCTTC. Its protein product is CASSIPGLAGYNEQFF.

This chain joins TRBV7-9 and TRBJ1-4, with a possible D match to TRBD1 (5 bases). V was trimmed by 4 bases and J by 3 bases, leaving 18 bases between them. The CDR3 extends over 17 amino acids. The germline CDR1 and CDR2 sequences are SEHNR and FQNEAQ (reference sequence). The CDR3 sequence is CASSSLAREGANEKLFF. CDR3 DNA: TGTGCCAGCAGCTCCCTCGCCAGGGAGGGAGCTAATGAAAAACTGTTTTTT.

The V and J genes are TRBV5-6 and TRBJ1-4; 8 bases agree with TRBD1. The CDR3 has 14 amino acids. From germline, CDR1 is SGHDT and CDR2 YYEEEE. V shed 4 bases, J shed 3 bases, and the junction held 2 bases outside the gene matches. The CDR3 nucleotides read TGTGCCAGCAGCCTGACAGGGGCTAATGAAAAACTGTTTTTT. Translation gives CASSLTGANEKLFF.

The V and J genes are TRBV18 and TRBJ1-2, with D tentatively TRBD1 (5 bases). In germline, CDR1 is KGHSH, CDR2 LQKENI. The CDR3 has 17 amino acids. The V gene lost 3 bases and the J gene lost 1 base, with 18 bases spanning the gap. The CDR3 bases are TGTGCCAGCTCACCCCGGGGGATCGGTGCCCTTAACTATGGCTACACCTTC. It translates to CASSPRGIGALNYGYTF.

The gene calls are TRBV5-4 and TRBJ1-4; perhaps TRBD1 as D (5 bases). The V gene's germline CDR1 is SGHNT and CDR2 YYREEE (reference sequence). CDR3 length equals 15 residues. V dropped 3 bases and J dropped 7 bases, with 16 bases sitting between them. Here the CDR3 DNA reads TGTGCCAGCAGCTCCCCGTCGGGGGGGAGTGAAAAACTGTTTTTT. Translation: CASSSPSGGSEKLFF. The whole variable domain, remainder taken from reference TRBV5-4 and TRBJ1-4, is ETGVTQSPTHLIKTRGQQVTLRCSSQSGHNTVSWYQQALGQGPQFIFQYYREEENGRGNFPPRFSGLQFPNYSSELNVNALELDDSALYLCASSSPSGGSEKLFFGSGTQLSVL.

This CDR3 is CASSFGGSNEKLFF. CDR3 DNA: TGTGCCAGCAGCTTCGGAGGGAGCAATGAAAAACTGTTTTTT. The chain joins TRBV7-2 to TRBJ1-4; D is ambiguous. There are 14 residues in the CDR3. The V end was cut by 3 bases, the J end by 5 bases, with 10 bases between. The V gene's germline CDR1 is SGHTA and CDR2 FQGNSA. Full variable domain (outside the CDR3, taken from reference TRBV7-2 and TRBJ1-4): GAGVSQSPSNKVTEKGKDVELRCDPISGHTALYWYRQSLGQGLEFLIYFQGNSAPDKSGLPSDRFSAERTGGSVSTLTIQRTQQEDSAVYLCASSFGGSNEKLFFGSGTQLSVL.

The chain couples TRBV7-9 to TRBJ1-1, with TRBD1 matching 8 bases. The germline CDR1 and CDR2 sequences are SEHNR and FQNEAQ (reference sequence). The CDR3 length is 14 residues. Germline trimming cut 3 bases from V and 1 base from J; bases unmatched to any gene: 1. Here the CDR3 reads CASSFGTGNTEAFF. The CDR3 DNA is TGTGCCAGCAGCTTCGGGACAGGGAACACTGAAGCTTTCTTT.

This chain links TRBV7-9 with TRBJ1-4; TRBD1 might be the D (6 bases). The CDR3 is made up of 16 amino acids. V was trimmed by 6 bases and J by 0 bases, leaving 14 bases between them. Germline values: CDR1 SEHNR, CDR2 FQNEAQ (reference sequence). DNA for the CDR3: TGTGCCAGCAGTCTCGGACAGTTTGCAACTAATGAAAAACTGTTTTTT. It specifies CASSLGQFATNEKLFF. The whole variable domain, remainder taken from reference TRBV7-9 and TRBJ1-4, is DTGVSQNPRHKITKRGQNVTFRCDPISEHNRLYWYRQTLGQGPEFLTYFQNEAQLEKSRLLSDRFSAERPKGSFSTLEIQRTEQGDSAMYLCASSLGQFATNEKLFFGSGTQLSVL.

CDR3 sequence: CASSPGTSGFQETQYF. The DNA for the CDR3 is TGTGCCAGTAGCCCAGGGACTAGCGGGTTCCAAGAGACCCAGTACTTC. The chain carries TRBV19 and TRBJ2-5, with 12 positions matching TRBD2. V was pared by 6 bases and J by 1 base, with 6 bases of the junction left unmatched. Germline V gene sequence: CDR1 LNHDA, CDR2 SQIVND (reference sequence). This CDR3 is 16 amino acids long.

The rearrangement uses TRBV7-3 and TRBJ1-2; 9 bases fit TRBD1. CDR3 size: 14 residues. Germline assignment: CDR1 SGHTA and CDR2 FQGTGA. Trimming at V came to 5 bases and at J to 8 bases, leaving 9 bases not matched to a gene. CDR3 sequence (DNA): TGTGCCAGCAGCCCAGGGACAGGGATGGGCGGCTACACCTTC. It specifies CASSPGTGMGGYTF.

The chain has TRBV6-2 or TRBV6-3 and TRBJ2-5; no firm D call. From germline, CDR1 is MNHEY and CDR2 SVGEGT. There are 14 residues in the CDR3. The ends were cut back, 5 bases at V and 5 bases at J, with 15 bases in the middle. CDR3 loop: CASSRAGFGETQYF. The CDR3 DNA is TGTGCCAGCAGTCGAGCCGGGTTCGGGGAGACCCAGTACTTC.

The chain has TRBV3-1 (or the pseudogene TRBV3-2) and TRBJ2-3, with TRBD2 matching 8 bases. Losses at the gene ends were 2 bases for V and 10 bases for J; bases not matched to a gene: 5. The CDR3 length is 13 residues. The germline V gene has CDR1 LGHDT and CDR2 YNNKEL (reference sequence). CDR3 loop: CASSQSWTSPQYF. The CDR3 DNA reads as TGTGCCAGCAGCCAATCCTGGACTAGCCCGCAGTATTTT.

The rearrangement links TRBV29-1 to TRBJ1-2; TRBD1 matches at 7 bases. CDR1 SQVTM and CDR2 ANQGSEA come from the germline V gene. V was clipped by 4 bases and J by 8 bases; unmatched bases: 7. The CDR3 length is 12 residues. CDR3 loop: CSVGGQGGGYTF. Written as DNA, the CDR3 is TGCAGCGTTGGAGGTCAGGGGGGCGGCTACACCTTC.

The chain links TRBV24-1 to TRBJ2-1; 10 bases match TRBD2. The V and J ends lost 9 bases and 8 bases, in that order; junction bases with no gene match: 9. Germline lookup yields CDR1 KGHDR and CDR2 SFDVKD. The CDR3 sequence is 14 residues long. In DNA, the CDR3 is TGTGCCACCGGGCCTAGCGGGAGCCGGCATGAGCAGTTCTTC. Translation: CATGPSGSRHEQFF.

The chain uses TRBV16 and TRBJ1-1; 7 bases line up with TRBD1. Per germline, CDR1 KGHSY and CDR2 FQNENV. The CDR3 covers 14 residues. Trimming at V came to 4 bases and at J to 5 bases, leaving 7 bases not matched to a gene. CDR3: CASSPEARGTEAFF. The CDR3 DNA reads TGTGCCAGCAGCCCCGAGGCCAGGGGGACTGAAGCTTTCTTT.

DNA of the CDR3: TGTGCCTGGAAGTCCCAGGGGAATCAGCCCCAGCATTTT. Protein: CAWKSQGNQPQHF. The chain has TRBV30 and TRBJ1-5; tentatively, D is TRBD1 (6 bases). The germline V gene encodes CDR1 GTSNPN and CDR2 SVGIG (reference sequence). This CDR3 contains 13 residues. The V gene lost 4 bases and the J gene lost 4 bases, with 11 bases spanning the gap.

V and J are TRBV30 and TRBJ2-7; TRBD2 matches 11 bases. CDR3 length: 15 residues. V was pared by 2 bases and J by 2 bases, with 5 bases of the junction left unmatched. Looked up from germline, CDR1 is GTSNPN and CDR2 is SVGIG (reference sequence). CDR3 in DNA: TGTGCCTGGAGTTCACTAGCGGGAGTCGCCTACGAGCAGTACTTC. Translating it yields CAWSSLAGVAYEQYF.

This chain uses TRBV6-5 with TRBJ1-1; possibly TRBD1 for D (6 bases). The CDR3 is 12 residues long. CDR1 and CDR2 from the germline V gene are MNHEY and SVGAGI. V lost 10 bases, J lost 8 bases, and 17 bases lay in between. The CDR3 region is CATSTGHWEAFF. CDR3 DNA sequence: TGTGCCACCTCGACGGGACACTGGGAAGCTTTCTTT.